The clone carrying this TCR beta chain was detected many times. Its specificity is unknown. This sample stems from a study of blood T cells in healthy people across ages. A second PCR, run for roughly 7 to 12 cycles, used a sample-barcoded 5' primer plus a J-beta primer mix. Every cDNA was tagged by a template-switch adaptor with 12 random nucleotides. TCRdb re-analysed the 5' RACE reads in MiXCR, keeping a single row per CDR3 protein. This table has 1.5 million to 2 million distinct CDR3 sequences, 28% appearing once. This CDR3 comprises 17 residues. Trimming at V came to 1 base and at J to 4 bases, leaving 9 bases not matched to a gene. CDR1 and CDR2 from the germline V gene are LNHNV and YYDKDF (reference sequence). Study-wide results and caveats: There was no known CMV status for donors, so expanded clonotype changes were possibly confounded. Estimates of diversity drawn from one million T cells were considered underestimates.

The sequence was collected from a woman aged 25 to 39 in good health. Source material: blood. This chain links TRBV15 with TRBJ2-7; 11 nucleotides agree with TRBD2. The CDR3 bases are TGTGCCACCAGCAGAGCCGACTTAGCGGGAGGGATATACGAGCAGTACTTC. Translating it yields CATSRADLAGGIYEQYF.